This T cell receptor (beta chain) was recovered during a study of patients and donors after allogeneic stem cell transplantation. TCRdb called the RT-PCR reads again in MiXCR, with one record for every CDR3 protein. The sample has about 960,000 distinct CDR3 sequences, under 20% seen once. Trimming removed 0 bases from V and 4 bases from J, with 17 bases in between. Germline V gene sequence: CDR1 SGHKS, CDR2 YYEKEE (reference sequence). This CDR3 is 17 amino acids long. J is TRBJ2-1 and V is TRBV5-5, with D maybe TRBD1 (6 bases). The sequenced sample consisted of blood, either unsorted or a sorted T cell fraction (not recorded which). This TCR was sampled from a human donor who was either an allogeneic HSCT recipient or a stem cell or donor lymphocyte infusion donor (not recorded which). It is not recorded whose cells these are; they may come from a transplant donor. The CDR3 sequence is CASSLAIFGRGYNEQFF. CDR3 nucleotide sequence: TGTGCCAGCAGCTTGGCCATATTTGGCAGGGGATACAATGAGCAGTTCTTC.